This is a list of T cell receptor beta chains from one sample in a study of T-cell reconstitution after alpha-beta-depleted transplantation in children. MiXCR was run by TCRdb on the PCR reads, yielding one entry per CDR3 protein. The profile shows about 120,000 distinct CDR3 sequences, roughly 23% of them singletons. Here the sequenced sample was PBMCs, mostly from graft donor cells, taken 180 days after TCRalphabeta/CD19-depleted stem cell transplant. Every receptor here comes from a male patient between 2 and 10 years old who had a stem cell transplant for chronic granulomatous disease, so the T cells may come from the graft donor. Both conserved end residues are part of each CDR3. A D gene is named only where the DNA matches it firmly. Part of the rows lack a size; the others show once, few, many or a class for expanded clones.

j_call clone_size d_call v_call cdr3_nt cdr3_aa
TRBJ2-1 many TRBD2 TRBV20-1 TGCAGTGCTAGTACGGGACTCGGGAGGAATGAGCAGTTCTTC CSASTGLGRNEQFF
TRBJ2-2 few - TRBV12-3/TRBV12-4 TGTGCCAGCACTTATCTCGGGGAGCTGTTTTTT CASTYLGELFF
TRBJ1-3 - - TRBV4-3 TGCGCCAGCAGCCAAGGACGGAACACCATATATTTT CASSQGRNTIYF
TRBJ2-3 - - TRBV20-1 TGCAGTGCTAGACACCGGTTGGGAGCGGGTGCGGATACGCAGTATTTT CSARHRLGAGADTQYF
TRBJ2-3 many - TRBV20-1 TGCAGTGCTAGAGATCCTTTCGGGACAGATACGCAGTATTTT CSARDPFGTDTQYF
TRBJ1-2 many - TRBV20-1 TGCAGTGCTAGCAGGGCCGGCATGGGCTACACCTTC CSASRAGMGYTF
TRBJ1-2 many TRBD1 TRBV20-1 TGCAGTGCTAGACGGACAGGGGTGGACTATGGCTACACCTTC CSARRTGVDYGYTF
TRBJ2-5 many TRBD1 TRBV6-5 TGTGCCAGCAGGCCCGGACAGGGTGAGACCCAGTACTTC CASRPGQGETQYF
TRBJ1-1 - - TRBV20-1 TGCAGTGTCCCCACCACCGGTTGGGTGGGGGACACTGAAGCTTTCTTT CSVPTTGWVGDTEAFF
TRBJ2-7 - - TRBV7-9 TGTGCCAGCAGCTTAAGTCGGACTAACGAGCAGTACTTC CASSLSRTNEQYF
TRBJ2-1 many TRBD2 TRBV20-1 TGCAGTGAAGCGGGAGAGATTTACAATGAGCAGTTCTTC CSEAGEIYNEQFF
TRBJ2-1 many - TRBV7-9 TGTGCCAGCAATAGAGTGGGGGGAAACTACAATGAGCAGTTCTTC CASNRVGGNYNEQFF
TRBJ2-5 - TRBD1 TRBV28 TGTGCCAGCAGTTTGACGCAGGGGGTGCTTGAGGAGACCCAGTACTTC CASSLTQGVLEETQYF
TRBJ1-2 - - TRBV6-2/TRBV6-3 TGTGCCAGCAGTTACTCGATCGGCAAAACTAACTATGGCTACACCTTC CASSYSIGKTNYGYTF
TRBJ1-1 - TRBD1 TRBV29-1 TGCAGCGTTTTAAAGGGACAGGGGGTAACTGAAGCTTTCTTT CSVLKGQGVTEAFF
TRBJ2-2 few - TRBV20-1 TGCAGTGCTGAAACCGGACTTTTCACCGGGGAGCTGTTTTTT CSAETGLFTGELFF
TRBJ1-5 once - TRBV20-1 TGCAGTGCTAGTACAGGGAATGAGCCCCAGCATTTT CSASTGNEPQHF